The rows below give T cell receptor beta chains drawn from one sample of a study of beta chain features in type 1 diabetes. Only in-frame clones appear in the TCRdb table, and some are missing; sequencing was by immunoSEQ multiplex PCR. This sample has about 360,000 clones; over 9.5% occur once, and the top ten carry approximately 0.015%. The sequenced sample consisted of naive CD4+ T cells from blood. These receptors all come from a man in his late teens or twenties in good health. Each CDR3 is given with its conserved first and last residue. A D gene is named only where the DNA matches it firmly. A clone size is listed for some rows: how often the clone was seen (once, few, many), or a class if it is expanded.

cdr3_aa: CASSLERSGANVLTF
cdr3_nt: TGTGCCAGCAGCTTAGAGCGCTCTGGGGCCAACGTCCTGACTTTC
d_call: .
clone_size: few
j_call: TRBJ2-6
v_call: TRBV7-2

cdr3_aa: CASSTLSTGTSGGYYEQYF
cdr3_nt: TGTGCCAGCAGCACCCTGTCGACCGGGACTAGCGGGGGGTACTACGAGCAGTACTTC
d_call: .
clone_size: few
j_call: TRBJ2-7
v_call: TRBV21-1

cdr3_aa: CASSISGTSTDTQYF
cdr3_nt: TGTGCCAGCAGTATATCCGGGACTAGCACAGATACGCAGTATTTT
d_call: .
clone_size: .
j_call: TRBJ2-3
v_call: TRBV28

cdr3_aa: CASSRTGTYEQYF
cdr3_nt: TGTGCCAGCAGTCGGACAGGGACCTACGAGCAGTACTTC
d_call: TRBD1
clone_size: .
j_call: TRBJ2-7
v_call: TRBV6-5

cdr3_aa: CASSFAGTTTEAFF
cdr3_nt: TGTGCCAGCAGCTTTGCAGGGACTACCACTGAAGCTTTCTTT
d_call: .
clone_size: .
j_call: TRBJ1-1
v_call: TRBV7-3

cdr3_aa: CAWRTVYEQYF
cdr3_nt: TGTGCCTGGAGGACAGTATACGAGCAGTACTTC
d_call: .
clone_size: few
j_call: TRBJ2-7
v_call: TRBV30

cdr3_aa: CASSQDLGRMMYGYTF
cdr3_nt: TGTGCCAGCAGCCAAGATTTGGGCAGGATGATGTATGGCTACACCTTC
d_call: .
clone_size: .
j_call: TRBJ1-2
v_call: TRBV4-2

cdr3_aa: CASSLGRGGELFF
cdr3_nt: TGTGCCAGCAGCCTGGGGCGAGGCGGGGAGCTGTTTTTT
d_call: .
clone_size: few
j_call: TRBJ2-2
v_call: TRBV5-4

cdr3_aa: CASSLYGRTFSEQFF
cdr3_nt: TGTGCCAGCAGTTTATACGGGAGAACTTTTAGTGAGCAGTTCTTC
d_call: .
clone_size: .
j_call: TRBJ2-1
v_call: TRBV27

cdr3_aa: CASSIDSRSNYGYTF
cdr3_nt: TGTGCCAGCAGCATAGACAGCAGATCTAACTATGGCTACACCTTC
d_call: .
clone_size: few
j_call: TRBJ1-2
v_call: TRBV9

cdr3_aa: CASREGDNQETQYF
cdr3_nt: TGTGCCAGCAGGGAGGGAGATAACCAAGAGACCCAGTACTTC
d_call: .
clone_size: .
j_call: TRBJ2-5
v_call: TRBV11-1

cdr3_aa: CAGRSATNEKLFF
cdr3_nt: TGTGCTGGGCGATCTGCAACTAATGAAAAACTGTTTTTT
d_call: .
clone_size: few
j_call: TRBJ1-4
v_call: TRBV28

cdr3_aa: CASRQGQINEKLFF
cdr3_nt: TGCGCCAGCAGACAGGGACAGATTAATGAAAAACTGTTTTTT
d_call: TRBD1
clone_size: .
j_call: TRBJ1-4
v_call: TRBV5-1

cdr3_aa: CASSLLTGDTQYF
cdr3_nt: TGTGCCAGCAGTCTCCTAACAGGAGATACGCAGTATTTT
d_call: .
clone_size: few
j_call: TRBJ2-3
v_call: TRBV2

cdr3_aa: CASRGTGRGNEQFF
cdr3_nt: TGTGCCAGCAGGGGGACAGGTCGGGGCAATGAGCAGTTCTTC
d_call: TRBD1
clone_size: .
j_call: TRBJ2-1
v_call: TRBV28

cdr3_aa: CASSLTGITNEKLFF
cdr3_nt: TGTGCCAGCAGCCTTACAGGGATAACTAATGAAAAACTGTTTTTT
d_call: .
clone_size: .
j_call: TRBJ1-4
v_call: TRBV7-2

cdr3_aa: CASSPYWMRDRENQPQHF
cdr3_nt: TGTGCCAGCAGTCCCTACTGGATGAGGGACAGGGAGAATCAGCCCCAGCATTTT
d_call: TRBD1
clone_size: few
j_call: TRBJ1-5
v_call: TRBV28

cdr3_aa: CASSARVFDTEAFF
cdr3_nt: TGTGCCAGCAGCGCGAGGGTATTCGACACTGAAGCTTTCTTT
d_call: .
clone_size: once
j_call: TRBJ1-1
v_call: TRBV9

cdr3_aa: CASSVGRLATYNEQFF
cdr3_nt: TGTGCCAGCAGCGTAGGTCGGCTAGCGACATACAATGAGCAGTTCTTC
d_call: .
clone_size: few
j_call: TRBJ2-1
v_call: TRBV9

cdr3_aa: CASSYSQFTNYGYTF
cdr3_nt: TGTGCCAGCAGTTACTCTCAGTTCACTAACTATGGCTACACCTTC
d_call: .
clone_size: few
j_call: TRBJ1-2
v_call: TRBV6-5

cdr3_aa: CASSLSGTGGRQPQHF
cdr3_nt: TGTGCCAGCAGTTTAAGTGGGACAGGGGGACGGCAGCCCCAGCATTTT
d_call: TRBD1
clone_size: few
j_call: TRBJ1-5
v_call: TRBV27

cdr3_aa: CASSVRLAGGPDEQFF
cdr3_nt: TGTGCCAGCAGCGTCCGACTAGCGGGGGGGCCTGATGAGCAGTTCTTC
d_call: TRBD2
clone_size: few
j_call: TRBJ2-1
v_call: TRBV7-3

cdr3_aa: CASKRAGLETQYF
cdr3_nt: TGTGCCAGCAAGAGGGCGGGGCTGGAGACCCAGTACTTC
d_call: .
clone_size: few
j_call: TRBJ2-5
v_call: TRBV6-5

cdr3_aa: CASSSRQGLNYGYTF
cdr3_nt: TGTGCCAGCAGTTCGCGGCAGGGGTTAAACTATGGCTACACCTTC
d_call: .
clone_size: .
j_call: TRBJ1-2
v_call: TRBV27

cdr3_aa: CAWSKGWEAQYF
cdr3_nt: TGTGCCTGGAGCAAGGGATGGGAGGCGCAGTATTTT
d_call: .
clone_size: many
j_call: TRBJ2-3
v_call: TRBV30

cdr3_aa: CASREGQDFEAFF
cdr3_nt: TGTGCCAGCAGAGAGGGACAGGACTTCGAAGCTTTCTTT
d_call: TRBD1
clone_size: few
j_call: TRBJ1-1
v_call: TRBV6-5

cdr3_aa: CASSPTRGWETQYF
cdr3_nt: TGTGCCAGTAGTCCGACTAGGGGCTGGGAGACCCAGTACTTC
d_call: .
clone_size: once
j_call: TRBJ2-5
v_call: TRBV19

cdr3_aa: CAWSPMQGAMGYEQYF
cdr3_nt: TGTGCCTGGAGCCCAATGCAGGGGGCCATGGGTTACGAGCAGTACTTC
d_call: TRBD1
clone_size: few
j_call: TRBJ2-7
v_call: TRBV30

cdr3_aa: CSVASGRSGGELFF
cdr3_nt: TGCAGCGTGGCGTCAGGGCGTAGCGGCGGGGAGCTGTTTTTT
d_call: .
clone_size: few
j_call: TRBJ2-2
v_call: TRBV29-1

cdr3_aa: CASSQEAIAVLRNEQFF
cdr3_nt: TGTGCCAGCAGCCAAGAGGCGATAGCGGTCCTCCGGAATGAGCAGTTCTTC
d_call: .
clone_size: few
j_call: TRBJ2-1
v_call: TRBV4-2

cdr3_aa: CASSFVIQGLEQYF
cdr3_nt: TGCGCCAGCAGCTTCGTAATACAGGGCCTCGAGCAGTACTTC
d_call: .
clone_size: .
j_call: TRBJ2-7
v_call: TRBV5-1

cdr3_aa: CASSLARQETQYF
cdr3_nt: TGTGCCAGCAGCTTAGCGAGACAAGAGACCCAGTACTTC
d_call: .
clone_size: few
j_call: TRBJ2-5
v_call: TRBV7-3

cdr3_aa: CAISLTPSTGFGTDTQYF
cdr3_nt: TGTGCCATCAGTCTAACGCCTTCCACAGGGTTTGGGACAGATACGCAGTATTTT
d_call: .
clone_size: .
j_call: TRBJ2-3
v_call: TRBV10-3

cdr3_aa: CASSWDRGNNEQFF
cdr3_nt: TGTGCCAGCAGCTGGGACAGGGGGAACAATGAGCAGTTCTTC
d_call: TRBD1
clone_size: .
j_call: TRBJ2-1
v_call: TRBV7-2

cdr3_aa: CSVEDPGTGHYEQYF
cdr3_nt: TGCAGCGTTGAAGATCCGGGGACAGGCCACTACGAGCAGTACTTC
d_call: TRBD1
clone_size: .
j_call: TRBJ2-7
v_call: TRBV29-1

cdr3_aa: CASSLYSGGNNEQFF
cdr3_nt: TGCGCCAGCAGCCTCTATAGCGGGGGGAACAATGAGCAGTTCTTC
d_call: TRBD2
clone_size: few
j_call: TRBJ2-1
v_call: TRBV5-1

cdr3_aa: CASSLGLAGAGEQYF
cdr3_nt: TGTGCCAGCAGTCTCGGACTAGCGGGAGCAGGCGAGCAGTACTTC
d_call: TRBD2
clone_size: .
j_call: TRBJ2-7
v_call: TRBV28

cdr3_aa: CASNWGGGTSTDTQYF
cdr3_nt: TGTGCCAGCAACTGGGGCGGGGGGACAAGCACAGATACGCAGTATTTT
d_call: TRBD2
clone_size: few
j_call: TRBJ2-3
v_call: TRBV2

cdr3_aa: CASSPTETGVIGYTF
cdr3_nt: TGTGCCAGCTCACCCACCGAGACAGGGGTGATTGGCTACACCTTC
d_call: TRBD1
clone_size: few
j_call: TRBJ1-2
v_call: TRBV18

cdr3_aa: CASSQSPADTQYF
cdr3_nt: TGTGCCAGCAGCCAGTCCCCAGCAGATACGCAGTATTTT
d_call: .
clone_size: few
j_call: TRBJ2-3
v_call: TRBV7-9

cdr3_aa: CASSLQYEQFF
cdr3_nt: TGTGCCAGCAGCTTGCAGTATGAGCAGTTCTTC
d_call: .
clone_size: few
j_call: TRBJ2-1
v_call: TRBV7-8

cdr3_aa: CASSLSGDGYTF
cdr3_nt: TGCGCCAGCAGCTTGTCCGGGGATGGCTACACCTTC
d_call: .
clone_size: .
j_call: TRBJ1-2
v_call: TRBV5-1

cdr3_aa: CASSYPGREQFF
cdr3_nt: TGTGCCAGCAGCTACCCGGGGAGGGAGCAGTTCTTC
d_call: .
clone_size: .
j_call: TRBJ2-1
v_call: TRBV7-3

cdr3_aa: CASSIRDSPRDTQYF
cdr3_nt: TGTGCCAGCAGCATCCGGGACTCCCCCCGAGATACGCAGTATTTT
d_call: .
clone_size: .
j_call: TRBJ2-3
v_call: TRBV9

cdr3_aa: CASSIHLNTEAFF
cdr3_nt: TGTGCCAGCAGCATTCATCTGAACACTGAAGCTTTCTTT
d_call: .
clone_size: .
j_call: TRBJ1-1
v_call: TRBV7-3

cdr3_aa: CSARIQVSSYEQYF
cdr3_nt: TGCAGCGCGCGCATTCAGGTTTCCTCCTACGAGCAGTACTTC
d_call: .
clone_size: few
j_call: TRBJ2-7
v_call: TRBV29-1

cdr3_aa: CASSGTGGLSGNTIYF
cdr3_nt: TGTGCCAGCAGCGGGACAGGGGGCCTCTCTGGAAACACCATATATTTT
d_call: TRBD1
clone_size: .
j_call: TRBJ1-3
v_call: TRBV5-6

cdr3_aa: CSARVGVRAFF
cdr3_nt: TGCAGTGCTAGAGTCGGGGTCAGAGCTTTCTTT
d_call: .
clone_size: .
j_call: TRBJ1-1
v_call: TRBV20-1

cdr3_aa: CASSQDVGTGNYGYTF
cdr3_nt: TGCGCCAGCAGCCAAGATGTCGGGACAGGGAACTATGGCTACACCTTC
d_call: TRBD1
clone_size: once
j_call: TRBJ1-2
v_call: TRBV4-1

cdr3_aa: CASSQMTGHNEQFF
cdr3_nt: TGCGCCAGCAGCCAGATGACAGGACACAATGAGCAGTTCTTC
d_call: .
clone_size: .
j_call: TRBJ2-1
v_call: TRBV5-1

cdr3_aa: CASSTTVNTEAFF
cdr3_nt: TGTGCCAGTAGTACAACAGTGAACACTGAAGCTTTCTTT
d_call: .
clone_size: few
j_call: TRBJ1-1
v_call: TRBV19

cdr3_aa: CASSQDLAQPQHF
cdr3_nt: TGCGCCAGCAGCCAAGATCTGGCTCAGCCCCAGCATTTT
d_call: .
clone_size: few
j_call: TRBJ1-5
v_call: TRBV4-3

cdr3_aa: CASSPRVLNTGELFF
cdr3_nt: TGTGCCAGCAGTCCCAGGGTCCTGAACACCGGGGAGCTGTTTTTT
d_call: .
clone_size: .
j_call: TRBJ2-2
v_call: TRBV6-5